This TCR beta chain was sequenced for a study of shared clonotypes between healthy human individuals. Study-wide points: Only blood underwent sampling, and tissue repertoires likely differ. Shared clonotypes: about 5.3% naive CD4, around 3.4% naive CD8, about 2.5% memory CD4, under 0.5% memory CD8. Generally, estimated richness proved larger in naive subsets than it did in memory subsets.

CD8 cells regarded as naive lacked CD45RO, were positively chosen for CCR7, and omitted terminally differentiated effector memory CD45RA+ cells. To note about this clone: The antigen is not known.

In the original analysis: Junction-only sequences without quality scores were provided by ImmunoSEQ, so filtering was different. Data came from immunoSEQ multiplex PCR; TCRdb stores just in-frame clones and leaves some out. The V and J calls and clone size are taken from that table; D and trimming were inferred from the DNA. The table shows a few million clones, with around 93% occurring only once. This receptor was obtained from a man between 18 and 35 years old in good health. Some clones in this sample may be carry-over from other donors' samples. The sequenced sample consisted of naive CD8+ T cells from PBMCs.

CDR3 DNA sequence: TGTGCCAGCAGCTTGGTGGACAGGGGGACCGGGGAGCTGTTTTTT. It codes for CASSLVDRGTGELFF. The V gene is TRBV5-8, the J gene TRBJ2-2; 10 positions match TRBD1. V dropped 0 bases and J dropped 5; count of bases not matched to a gene: 1. The germline V gene encodes CDR1 SGHTS and CDR2 YDEGEE. This CDR3 region has 15 residues.